This TCR beta chain was found in a study of beta chain features in type 1 diabetes. Study-wide findings and caveats: HLA effects on TCRB rearrangement stayed unresolved here. Relative to healthy donors, patients appeared to have naive, central memory and Treg TCRB repertoires that were more similar.

Sequencing targeted expressed TCRB transcripts, as all isolated RNA had been reverse transcribed. Assay: immunoSEQ multiplex PCR; the TCRdb copy retains only in-frame clones and omits some. The data contain roughly 170,000 clones, 13% of them singletons. In germline, CDR1 is KGHSH, CDR2 LQKENI. With 3 bases removed from V and 0 bases from J, the gap between germline ends came to 11 bases. The CDR3 consists of 15 residues. Remarks on this clone: Antigen unknown.

The V and J genes are TRBV18 and TRBJ1-1; D is undetermined. The material sequenced was central memory CD4+ T cells from blood. The receptor's source is a woman under 30 in good health. In nucleotides, the CDR3 is TGTGCCAGCTCACCGTCTGGGCAGCTGAACACTGAAGCTTTCTTT. This encodes CASSPSGQLNTEAFF.